The entry that follows covers one TCR beta chain sequence. Antigen unknown. Described time point: blood 2 weeks post-SBRT. Treatment in this sample: 15 Gy SBRT to primary tumor, nephrectomy 4 weeks later. Radiation-treated patients gave blood at baseline, week 2 and week 4. This renal cell carcinoma was of the clear cell type. These data originate in a study of radiation and T cells in renal cell carcinoma. About the research overall: Nephrectomy followed 15 Gy stereotactic body radiation by 4 weeks.

The CDR3 totals 16 residues. With V trimmed by 6 bases and J by 5 bases, 13 bases remained unmatched. Germline V gives CDR1 MNHNY, CDR2 SVGAGI (reference sequence). Clones were read by immunoSEQ multiplex PCR, and TCRdb kept only the in-frame ones, dropping some. This sample has under 150,000 clones, with around four fifths found just once. Broader study findings: In blood, top tumor clones expanded by 2 weeks, shrinking by 4.

The material was blood, obtained from a patient whose treatment included radiotherapy and nephrectomy. The sequence derives from a woman in her sixties with renal cell carcinoma. This chain links TRBV6-6 with TRBJ2-1; TRBD2 aligns across 7 bases. Here the CDR3 reads CASSPAGTKANNEQFF. CDR3 coding DNA: TGTGCCAGCAGCCCAGCCGGGACTAAAGCCAACAATGAGCAGTTCTTC.